Below, 26 T cell receptor beta chains from the same sample are listed, as sequenced in a study of human T cells and chemical hapten exposure. One entry per CDR3 protein, called by TCRdb with MiXCR from the RACE reads. The sample consists of under 300,000 distinct CDR3 sequences, over 8% of them appearing once. Time point described: pre-sensitization, week 0. As for treatment: therapeutic diphenylcyclopropenone sensitization with weekly scalp DPC. Sequencing was performed on whole blood, taken in connection with sensitization to the hapten diphenylcyclopropenone (DPC). These receptors were obtained from a woman aged 40 to 49 with alopecia areata. Some clones in this sample may be carry-over from other donors' samples.

This clonotype has only a few counts. The chain combines TRBV6-2 or TRBV6-3 with TRBJ1-1, with D perhaps TRBD1 (5 bases). Germline V gene sequence: CDR1 MNHEY, CDR2 SVGEGT. The CDR3 contains 15 residues. The V gene lost 7 bases and the J gene lost 1 base, with 16 bases spanning the gap. The CDR3 bases are TGTGCCAGCACTCCCCCGGGGACCAAGAACACTGAAGCTTTCTTT. Its translation is CASTPPGTKNTEAFF.

This clonotype has a count of ten or more. The gene calls are TRBV7-9 and TRBJ1-1; D remains ambiguous. V was trimmed by 2 bases and J by 7 bases, leaving 8 bases between them. This CDR3 has 12 residues. From germline, CDR1 is SEHNR and CDR2 FQNEAQ (reference sequence). The CDR3 loop reads CASSLSGYEAFF. CDR3 coding DNA: TGTGCCAGCAGCTTATCCGGATATGAAGCTTTCTTT.

In its sample, this clonotype was seen a few times. The genes are TRBV20-1 and TRBJ2-7; possibly TRBD1 for D (6 bases). The germline V gene encodes CDR1 DFQATT and CDR2 SNEGSKA (reference sequence). Deletions cut 4 bases from V and 2 bases from J, with 15 bases between. The CDR3 runs to 14 residues. The CDR3 loop reads CSATPVQGTYEQYF. The CDR3 DNA reads TGCAGTGCTACACCCGTTCAGGGGACCTACGAGCAGTACTTC.

V and J are TRBV12-3 or TRBV12-4 and TRBJ2-7; D might be TRBD2 (6 bases). This CDR3 is 14 amino acids long. V was pared by 4 bases and J by 2 bases, with 12 bases between. The CDR3 DNA follows: TGTGCCAGCAGTTCCGTGGGAGGAACCTACGAGCAGTACTTC. It translates to CASSSVGGTYEQYF.

This clonotype was counted at least ten times. This chain links TRBV24-1 with TRBJ2-7; D is ambiguous. Germline CDR1 and CDR2: KGHDR and SFDVKD. This CDR3 is 13 amino acids long. Between the trimmed V and J ends, which lost 9 bases and 0 bases, there was a span of 11 bases. In nucleotides, the CDR3 is TGTGCCACCGAAGACGCTTTCTCCTACGAGCAGTACTTC. Translating gives CATEDAFSYEQYF.

The CDR3 spells CASSLLPGPNEKLFF. For the CDR3, the DNA is TGTGCCAGCAGCTTGTTACCAGGTCCTAATGAAAAACTGTTTTTT. The chain couples TRBV5-5 to TRBJ1-4; no clear D. CDR1 is SGHKS, CDR2 YYEKEE, per germline (reference sequence). The CDR3 length is 15 residues. V was cut by 1 base and J by 3 bases, with 10 bases left in between.

This clonotype was found a few times. V usage is TRBV6-5 and J usage is TRBJ2-7; tentatively, D is TRBD2 (7 bases). CDR3 size: 15 residues. Germline V gene data show CDR1 as MNHEY and CDR2 as SVGAGI. V was trimmed by 2 bases and J by 4 bases, leaving 15 bases between them. The CDR3 is CASSYPRGATYEQYF. The CDR3 DNA is TGTGCCAGCAGTTACCCCCGGGGGGCTACTTACGAGCAGTACTTC.

A few counts support this clonotype. This sequence joins TRBV29-1 and TRBJ1-2; TRBD1 aligns across 7 bases. The germline CDR1 and CDR2 sequences are SQVTM and ANQGSEA. V shed 7 bases and J 2 bases; nucleotides not matched to a gene: 7. The CDR3 length is 13 residues. The CDR3 DNA sequence: TGCAGCGCCCAGGGGGGACACAACTATGGCTACACCTTC. It encodes CSAQGGHNYGYTF.

This rearrangement joins TRBV5-1 to TRBJ2-7, with 10 bases that match TRBD1. Germline V gene data show CDR1 as SGHRS and CDR2 as YFSETQ. This CDR3 contains 14 residues. With V trimmed by 3 bases and J by 3 bases, 3 bases remained unmatched. CDR3 nucleotide sequence: TGCGCCAGCAGCTCGACAGGGGGCGGCTACGAGCAGTACTTC. Its protein is CASSSTGGGYEQYF.

This clonotype was found many times. The chain recombines TRBV7-2 with TRBJ2-1; D assignment may be TRBD1 or TRBD2 (5 bases each). This CDR3 has 15 amino acids. Germline V gives CDR1 SGHTA, CDR2 FQGNSA. Trimming stripped 7 bases from V and 6 bases from J, with 19 bases between. In DNA, the CDR3 is TGTGCCAGCACCCCCACCGGGACGCTCATCAATGAGCAGTTCTTC. Protein sequence: CASTPTGTLINEQFF.

This clonotype came up a few times. V and J are TRBV12-3 or TRBV12-4 and TRBJ1-5, with D unresolved. Trimming shortened V by 7 bases and J by 8 bases, and 15 bases separated the two germline ends. This CDR3 comprises 13 residues. This chain's CDR3 is CASNDGISEPQHF. CDR3 nucleotide sequence: TGTGCCAGCAATGACGGGATTTCGGAGCCCCAGCATTTT.

This clonotype was recorded a few times. The chain is built from TRBV12-3 or TRBV12-4 and TRBJ1-1; D unresolved. Trimming took off 5 bases at V and 7 bases at J, with 8 bases between the two ends. The length of the CDR3 is 11 residues. CDR3 bases: TGTGCCAGCAGTCCTGGTGGTGAAGCTTTCTTT. This sequence encodes CASSPGGEAFF.

This rearrangement joins TRBV5-1 to TRBJ1-4, with TRBD1 as a possible D gene (6 bases). The CDR3 totals 16 residues. Trimming left V 5 bases short and J 0 bases short, with 14 bases between. CDR1 and CDR2 (germline): SGHRS, YFSETQ. The CDR3 region has the DNA TGCGCCAGCAGATACGGACAGCCATCAACTAATGAAAAACTGTTTTTT. Encoded protein: CASRYGQPSTNEKLFF.

The sample holds many counts of this clonotype. The rearrangement uses TRBV7-2 and TRBJ2-1; D may correspond to TRBD1 or TRBD2 (6 bases each). Germline assignment: CDR1 SGHTA and CDR2 FQGNSA. V dropped 7 bases and J dropped 0 bases, with 16 bases sitting between them. The CDR3 length is 16 residues. CDR3 sequence reads: CASTPRGGSSYNEQFF. CDR3 coding DNA: TGTGCCAGCACCCCCCGAGGGGGGAGCTCCTACAATGAGCAGTTCTTC.

This clonotype was seen repeatedly, ten times or more. J is TRBJ1-1 and V is TRBV12-3 or TRBV12-4; no reliable D call. The CDR3 sequence is 10 residues long. V was trimmed by 5 bases and J by 12 bases, leaving 10 bases between them. The CDR3 nucleotides read TGTGCCAGCAGTCCGGAAGGCACTTTCTTT. Protein: CASSPEGTFF.

There are a few counts of this clonotype. The chain couples TRBV6-5 to TRBJ1-1; TRBD1 matches at 7 bases. V lost 1 base and J lost 9; bases outside the gene matches: 8. The germline V gene has CDR1 MNHEY and CDR2 SVGAGI. The CDR3 length is 14 residues. CDR3 protein: CASSYLGQRNKAFF. CDR3 nucleotide sequence: TGTGCCAGCAGTTACTTGGGACAGCGGAACAAAGCTTTCTTT.

J is TRBJ1-2 and V is TRBV29-1, with D perhaps TRBD1 (6 bases). CDR3 length: 14 amino acids. Germline assignment: CDR1 SQVTM and CDR2 ANQGSEA. V lost 4 bases and J 6 bases, leaving 18 bases between the germline ends. CDR3 residues: CSVGGSTGPDGYTF. The DNA for the CDR3 is TGCAGCGTTGGAGGTTCGACAGGCCCGGATGGCTACACCTTC.

This clonotype came up many times. Here the CDR3 DNA reads TGCAGTGCTACTCAGAATAGCAATCAGCCCCAGCATTTT. It translates to CSATQNSNQPQHF. This sequence joins TRBV20-1 and TRBJ1-5, with no clear D. The length of the CDR3 is 13 residues. The germline gives CDR1 DFQATT, CDR2 SNEGSKA (reference sequence). Trimming cost V 4 bases and J 0 bases, with 7 bases left between them.

This clonotype turned up a few times. The chain uses TRBV4-1 and TRBJ2-7; D remains ambiguous. Trimming left V 2 bases short and J 7 bases short, with 18 bases between. The CDR3 runs 15 residues. From germline, CDR1 is MGHRA and CDR2 YSYEKL. The CDR3 coding sequence is TGCGCCAGCAGCCAAAGCTATCTGCCCCCCGTGGAGCAGTACTTC. Protein product: CASSQSYLPPVEQYF.

This clonotype has more than one count but fewer than ten. V is TRBV6-1 and J is TRBJ1-5; no definite D call. Trimming removed 4 bases from V and 5 bases from J, with 9 bases in between. Germline values: CDR1 MNHNS, CDR2 SASEGT. The CDR3 totals 13 residues. The CDR3 DNA reads as TGTGCCAGCAGTGTCGAGCCCCATCAGCCCCAGCATTTT. Translation: CASSVEPHQPQHF.

V usage is TRBV7-2 and J usage is TRBJ1-1; D unclear. Germline lookup yields CDR1 SGHTA and CDR2 FQGNSA. The CDR3 length is 13 residues. The V end lost 1 base, the J end lost 6 bases, and 9 bases lay between the germline ends. This CDR3 is CASSLGVQAEAFF. The CDR3 region has the DNA TGTGCCAGCAGCTTAGGGGTGCAGGCTGAAGCTTTCTTT.

This clonotype was observed a handful of times. This chain connects TRBV20-1 to TRBJ1-2, with TRBD1 matching over 10 bases. Germline CDR1 reads DFQATT; CDR2 reads SNEGSKA (reference sequence). The J segment lost 1 base and the V segment lost 3 bases, leaving 5 bases of the junction unmatched. The CDR3 runs 15 residues. As DNA, the CDR3 is TGCAGTGCTAGGGGGACAGGGGAGGATAACTATGGCTACACCTTC. Translated: CSARGTGEDNYGYTF.

This clonotype was detected ten times or more. This chain links TRBV27 with TRBJ2-2; no definite D call. The CDR3 spans 13 residues. Germline values: CDR1 MNHEY, CDR2 SMNVEV (reference sequence). The V end was cut by 2 bases, the J end by 1 base, with 2 bases between. This chain's CDR3 is CASSLRNTGELFF. For the CDR3, the DNA is TGTGCCAGCAGTTTAAGGAACACCGGGGAGCTGTTTTTT.

The chain combines TRBV29-1 with TRBJ2-5; a possible D gene is TRBD1 (6 bases). The germline V gene encodes CDR1 SQVTM and CDR2 ANQGSEA. V was pared by 6 bases and J by 7 bases, with 15 bases between. This CDR3 is 12 amino acids long. CDR3 sequence (DNA): TGCAGCGTATCACAGGGAGAGGGGACCCAGTACTTC. Amino acids: CSVSQGEGTQYF.

This clonotype was found many times. The J gene is TRBJ2-5, the V gene TRBV6-5; D might be TRBD1 (6 bases). Germline CDR1 MNHEY, CDR2 SVGAGI. The CDR3 is 14 amino acids. Deletions cut 7 bases from V and 3 bases from J, with 15 bases between. DNA for the CDR3: TGTGCCAGCATCGACAGGCTGGGCGAAGAGACCCAGTACTTC. Translating gives CASIDRLGEETQYF.

This clonotype has ten or more counts. The chain links TRBV19 to TRBJ2-1, with 10 nucleotides matching TRBD2. CDR3 size: 15 residues. The ends lost 8 bases at V and 0 bases at J; junction bases unmatched: 4. Germline-derived CDR1 and CDR2 are LNHDA and SQIVND (reference sequence). CDR3 loop: CASSRTSGSYNEQFF. The CDR3 DNA reads TGTGCCAGTTCTAGGACTAGCGGCTCCTACAATGAGCAGTTCTTC.